The present entry profiles one TCR beta chain with its context. This entry belongs to a study of shared T cell receptors in the human thymus. Some clones are missing from TCRdb's copy, which holds only in-frame ones; the method was immunoSEQ multiplex PCR. The sample has about 660,000 clones, approximately 90% seen once. This CDR3 has 15 amino acids. V dropped 2 bases and J dropped 6; count of bases not matched to a gene: 9. CDR1 is LGHNA and CDR2 is YSLEER in the germline V gene. Another study also made use of these data, one on human thymus T cells. That study reports: Donor material was obtained from healthy Finnish infants undergoing corrective surgery for congenital heart defects. Resections removed during corrective heart surgery provided the thymus tissue used. Thymic and blood repertoires appeared to carry a bias in their V and J gene usage. Reports from related research described highly overlapping thymic repertoires among unrelated individuals.

The sequencing sample was made of thymocytes. The sequence was collected from a boy in the first two years of life with a congenital heart defect. V usage is TRBV4-3 and J usage is TRBJ2-7, with 8 bases matching TRBD2. Written as DNA, the CDR3 is TGCGCCAGCAGCCAAAGCGTTAGCGGGAATATCGAGCAGTACTTC. Protein sequence: CASSQSVSGNIEQYF.